Included here is one T cell receptor (beta chain) sequence, with context. What it binds is unknown. Profiling relied on immunoSEQ multiplex PCR, and the TCRdb table lists in-frame clones only, not all of them. The sample gives 120,000 to 150,000 clones, around 90% of which show up once; 5% to 6.5% is in the top ten. Deletions cut 0 bases from V and 0 bases from J, with 12 bases between. The CDR3 is 17 residues long. From germline, CDR1 is SGHVS and CDR2 FNYEAQ. These data originate in a study of T cell responses to AZD1222 COVID-19 vaccine. Study conclusions and caveats: Unmutated variant regions reportedly attract nearly half of all spike-specific TCRs. No day 14 peak samples; only post-peak repertoires were characterized. The CD4 TCRs associated with vaccination extended across spike and predominated at 160-218 and 743-854.

This sample comprised peripheral blood, obtained 28 days after the second dose of the MenACWY control vaccine. The chain carries TRBV7-6 and TRBJ1-5, with D possibly matching TRBD1 (5 bases). The sequence derives from an adult who received the MenACWY meningococcal vaccine as a control. The CDR3 DNA sequence: TGTGCCAGCAGCTTAGCGACAGACAGATATAGCAATCAGCCCCAGCATTTT. The encoded protein is CASSLATDRYSNQPQHF.